The clone carrying this TCR beta chain was observed at least ten times. V was pared by 6 bases and J by 13 bases, with 22 bases between. Germline assignment: CDR1 MNHEY and CDR2 SVGAGI. This CDR3 region has 15 residues. Time point defined: longitudinal time-point 2. The data derive from a study of neurological immune-mediated disorders. TCRdb used MiXCR to reprocess the 5' RACE reads, holding one entry per CDR3 protein. Of about 80,000 distinct CDR3 sequences listed, around 6% are singletons. The rearrangement joins TRBV6-5 to TRBJ1-6; D unresolved. This TCR derives from a woman in her sixties or seventies with multiple sclerosis. Sequenced material: PBMCs. CDR3 bases: TGTGCCAGCAGCCCGACTGGAGGACGAGAAGGGCCCCTCCACTTT. It specifies CASSPTGGREGPLHF.